The clone carrying this T cell receptor (beta chain) was picked up many times. The sample is drawn from a study of patients and donors after allogeneic stem cell transplantation. TCRdb fed the RT-PCR reads into MiXCR, producing one record per CDR3 protein. The sample holds about a million distinct CDR3 sequences, about a sixth seen once. V dropped 6 bases and J dropped 9; count of bases not matched to a gene: 12. This CDR3 is built from 16 residues. The rearrangement links TRBV12-3 or TRBV12-4 to TRBJ1-6, with 9 bases aligning to TRBD1. The TCR originated in a human donor who was either an allogeneic HSCT recipient or a stem cell or donor lymphocyte infusion donor (not recorded which). It is not recorded whose cells these are; they may come from a transplant donor. Specimen: blood, either unsorted or a sorted T cell fraction (not recorded which). The CDR3 DNA is TGTGCCAGCAGCCATGGGACAGGGCGATTTTTTTCACCCCTCCACTTT. Its protein is CASSHGTGRFFSPLHF.